The 8 T cell receptor beta chains reported below all come from one sample, sequenced in a study of blood T cells in healthy people across ages. It was with a sample-barcoded 5' primer and a J-beta primer mix that a second PCR of about 7 to 12 cycles was run. MiXCR, applied by TCRdb to the 5' RACE reads, yields one record per CDR3 protein. Here the sample spans some 800,000 distinct CDR3 sequences, 40% to 50% being singletons. The sample taken for sequencing was blood. These receptors were collected from a man aged 55-75 years in good health.

V gene TRBV3-1 combines with J gene TRBJ2-7; 9 positions match TRBD1. The J call is doubtful: the DNA matches TRBJ2-4 better. Looked up from germline, CDR1 is LGHDT and CDR2 is YNNKEL (reference sequence). The CDR3 extends over 14 amino acids. CDR3 loop: CASTLQGAENIQYF. In DNA, the CDR3 is TGTGCCAGCACCCTACAGGGGGCTGAAAACATTCAGTACTTC.

The chain has TRBV20-1 and TRBJ2-5, with 8 positions matching TRBD2. The CDR3 is 15 amino acids. The germline CDR1 and CDR2 sequences are DFQATT and SNEGSKA (reference sequence). With 5 bases clipped from V and 11 bases from J, the junction kept 19 bases outside the gene matches. CDR3 in amino acids: CSADLGGGQHNEQYF. In nucleotides, the CDR3 is TGCAGTGCTGACCTAGGCGGGGGGCAACACAATGAGCAGTACTTC.

This clonotype has only a few counts. At one of its ends the junction is not consistent with the germline gene, which may arise from a read error. V gene TRBV12-3 or TRBV12-4 combines with J gene TRBJ1-2; maybe TRBD1 (6 bases). CDR3 length: 16 residues. The CDR3 loop is CASNLGGSGTAHGYTF. The CDR3 nucleotides are TGTGCCAGCAATTTAGGGGGTTCCGGGACGGCCCATGGCTACACCTTC.

The genes are TRBV7-9 and TRBJ2-7, with D unclear. The J call is doubtful: the DNA matches TRBJ2-5 better. The CDR3 runs 12 residues. The germline gives CDR1 SEHNR, CDR2 FQNEAQ (reference sequence). The CDR3 nucleotides are TGTGCCAGCAGTTCCTTGGACGAGACCCAGTACTTC. Residues: CASSSLDETQYF.

The chain couples TRBV6-5 to TRBJ2-7, with 7 bases that match TRBD2. The CDR3 has 17 residues. Germline-derived CDR1 and CDR2 are MNHEY and SVGAGI. The junction had 8 bases not matched to a gene; V was cut back by 0 bases and J by 0 bases. This CDR3 reads CASSYSFRRGYSYEQYF. The CDR3 region has the DNA TGTGCCAGCAGTTACTCGTTTAGGCGGGGGTACTCCTACGAGCAGTACTTC.

The V and J genes are TRBV27 and TRBJ1-5; 8 nucleotides match TRBD1. The CDR3 is 17 amino acids. CDR1 is MNHEY, CDR2 SMNVEV, per germline (reference sequence). V dropped 2 bases and J dropped 6; count of bases not matched to a gene: 12. The CDR3 nucleotides are TGTGCCAGCAGTTTACTCGGACGGGAACAGGGGGTTCAGCCCCAGCATTTT. This translates into CASSLLGREQGVQPQHF.

This clonotype was observed a handful of times. V and J are TRBV12-3 or TRBV12-4 and TRBJ2-1; D is possibly TRBD1 (6 bases). V shed 7 bases and J shed 3 bases, with 19 bases lying between them. The CDR3 is 16 residues long. The CDR3 spells CASIFSGTQGYNEQFF. CDR3 in DNA: TGTGCCAGCATTTTCTCCGGGACACAAGGCTACAATGAGCAGTTCTTC.

In its sample, this clonotype was seen once. Possible read error: a much larger clone is one base away. This chain connects TRBV29-1 to TRBJ2-5; a weak D match, TRBD1 (5 bases). This CDR3 spans 14 amino acids. Trimming stripped 5 bases from V and 11 bases from J, with 24 bases between. Germline-derived CDR1 and CDR2 are SQVTM and ANQGSEA. The CDR3 DNA reads TGCAGCGTTTCTAATGACAGAATCTCCTACAAGCAGTACTTC. Amino acid sequence: CSVSNDRISYKQYF.